The 28 T cell receptor beta chains listed next were all sequenced from one sample in a study of monozygotic twins with inflammatory bowel disease. No DNA is given; TCRdb re-called the 5' RACE reads and lists each CDR3 protein once. The sample totals a few hundred thousand distinct CDR3 sequences; its top ten clones hold just over 2.5%. Sample: blood. The receptors here all came from a human donor with ulcerative colitis or Crohn's disease, or a healthy co-twin of an affected twin (not recorded which).

J is TRBJ2-3 and V is TRBV5-1; lacking DNA, the TRBD2 call made by TCRdb goes unchecked. Germline values: CDR1 SGHRS, CDR2 YFSETQ. The CDR3 runs 15 residues. The CDR3 reads CASSLGGGGRGTQYF.

V gene TRBV19 combines with J gene TRBJ2-5. Germline V CDR1 and CDR2: LNHDA, SQIVND (reference sequence). CDR3 size: 11 residues. CDR3 residues: CASSIQETQYF.

The gene calls are TRBV7-6 and TRBJ2-7; TCRdb designates TRBD1, a call that cannot be tested without DNA. The germline V gene has CDR1 SGHVS and CDR2 FNYEAQ. The CDR3 has 14 residues. This chain's CDR3 is CASSPFGQAYEQYF. The complete variable domain, with remaining parts taken from reference TRBV7-6 and TRBJ2-7, reads GAGVSQSPRYKVTKRGQDVALRCDPISGHVSLYWYRQALGQGPEFLTYFNYEAQQDKSGLPNDRFSAERPEGSISTLTIQRTEQRDSAMYRCASSPFGQAYEQYFGPGTRLTVT.

The chain uses TRBV6-5 and TRBJ2-7; the TCRdb D gene call, TRBD1, has no DNA to confirm it. Per germline, CDR1 MNHEY and CDR2 SVGAGI. This CDR3 is built from 14 residues. The chain's CDR3 is CASSYSGRVHEQYF.

The chain uses TRBV7-2 and TRBJ1-2; without DNA, the TCRdb call of TRBD1 cannot be checked. Germline CDR1 and CDR2: SGHTA and FQGNSA. The CDR3 has 14 residues. The CDR3 spells CASSERSGQGGYTF.

The CDR3 protein is CATRWGIQETQYF. The genes are TRBV15 and TRBJ2-5; the D call from TCRdb, TRBD1, cannot be confirmed without DNA. Germline loops: CDR1 LNHNV, CDR2 YYDKDF (reference sequence). The CDR3 extends over 13 amino acids.

The chain recombines TRBV18 with TRBJ2-3; TCRdb reports TRBD2, a call that lacks DNA to check it against. The CDR3 loop spans 12 amino acids. Per the germline V gene, CDR1 is KGHSH and CDR2 is LQKENI. The CDR3 reads CASSPPLEAQYF. The full variable domain, its missing parts supplied by reference TRBV18 and TRBJ2-3, is NAGVMQNPRHLVRRRGQEARLRCSPMKGHSHVYWYRQLPEEGLKFMVYLQKENIIDESGMPKERFSAEFPKEGPSILRIQQVVRGDSAAYFCASSPPLEAQYFGPGTRLTVL.

The chain joins TRBV19 to TRBJ2-6; TCRdb picks TRBD1, but there is no DNA to check that call. This CDR3 region has 15 residues. Germline V lookup: CDR1 LNHDA, CDR2 SQIVND (reference sequence). CDR3 region: CASTSGDSGANVLTF.

The gene calls are TRBV7-9 and TRBJ2-7; TCRdb's D call, TRBD1, is unchecked because there is no DNA. This CDR3 has 15 residues. Germline CDR1 reads SEHNR; CDR2 reads FQNEAQ (reference sequence). This CDR3 reads CASSLKEGDPYEQYF. The full variable domain, in which reference TRBV7-9 and TRBJ2-7 provide the parts outside the CDR3, is DTGVSQNPRHKITKRGQNVTFRCDPISEHNRLYWYRQTLGQGPEFLTYFQNEAQLEKSRLLSDRFSAERPKGSFSTLEIQRTEQGDSAMYLCASSLKEGDPYEQYFGPGTRLTVT.

This CDR3 reads CSVEDRTANTGELFF. The chain has TRBV29-1 and TRBJ2-2; TCRdb designates TRBD1, a call that cannot be tested without DNA. CDR3 length: 15 amino acids. The V gene's germline CDR1 is SQVTM and CDR2 ANQGSEA.

The chain has TRBV4-3 and TRBJ1-2; TCRdb's assignment of TRBD1 cannot be checked, as there is no DNA. Germline V gives CDR1 LGHNA, CDR2 YSLEER. The CDR3 loop spans 16 amino acids. CDR3 in amino acids: CASSQGSGGTGYGYTF.

V and J are TRBV12-3 or TRBV12-4 and TRBJ1-4. This CDR3 comprises 18 residues. The chain's CDR3 is CASSTRRYRSATNEKLFF.

This sequence joins TRBV19 and TRBJ2-3; TCRdb returns TRBD1, unconfirmable since there is no DNA. Germline V gives CDR1 LNHDA, CDR2 SQIVND (reference sequence). The CDR3 spans 15 residues. The CDR3 is CASSMGAGSTDTQYF.

The chain joins TRBV3-1 to TRBJ1-1; TCRdb returns TRBD1, unconfirmable since there is no DNA. This CDR3 is built from 14 residues. Germline assignment: CDR1 LGHDT and CDR2 YNNKEL (reference sequence). The chain's CDR3 is CASSPRDLNTEAFF.

The chain carries TRBV20-1 and TRBJ2-1; TCRdb lists TRBD1, though no DNA is available to test this call. This CDR3 contains 14 residues. Germline CDR1 is DFQATT and CDR2 is SNEGSKA (reference sequence). The CDR3 here is CSSQGRTSYNEQFF.

The V call is TRBV24-1, the J call TRBJ2-1; there is no DNA to check the TCRdb D call of TRBD1. The CDR3 is made up of 15 amino acids. Germline V gene data show CDR1 as KGHDR and CDR2 as SFDVKD. This chain's CDR3 is CATSDFSEQGHEQFF.

V usage is TRBV7-2 and J usage is TRBJ2-3; TCRdb gives TRBD1 as the D gene, but with no DNA this cannot be confirmed. CDR3 size: 13 residues. Germline CDR1 is SGHTA and CDR2 is FQGNSA. CDR3 loop: CASSRQGPDTQYF. Combining the CDR3 with reference TRBV7-2 and TRBJ2-3 gives the whole variable domain GAGVSQSPSNKVTEKGKDVELRCDPISGHTALYWYRQSLGQGLEFLIYFQGNSAPDKSGLPSDRFSAERTGGSVSTLTIQRTQQEDSAVYLCASSRQGPDTQYFGPGTRLTVL.

This chain links TRBV10-3 with TRBJ1-2; TCRdb's D call, TRBD1, is unchecked because there is no DNA. This CDR3 has 16 residues. In germline, CDR1 is ENHRY, CDR2 SYGVKD. The CDR3 loop is CAISEPGQGDNYGYTF.

V gene TRBV11-2 combines with J gene TRBJ2-1; no DNA is available, so the TRBD1 call from TCRdb remains unchecked. This CDR3 has 15 residues. The germline V gene has CDR1 SGHAT and CDR2 FQNNGV. The CDR3 spells CASSLGQGGNNEQFF.

This rearrangement joins TRBV6-5 to TRBJ2-4. The CDR3 covers 16 residues. Per germline, CDR1 MNHEY and CDR2 SVGAGI. CDR3 loop: CASSYSFQANKNIQYF.

The V and J genes are TRBV24-1 and TRBJ2-2. Germline assignment: CDR1 KGHDR and CDR2 SFDVKD. The CDR3 runs to 15 residues. CDR3: CATSDLRQVTGELFF.

The rearrangement joins TRBV14 to TRBJ2-3; the TCRdb D gene call, TRBD1, has no DNA to confirm it. Germline assignment: CDR1 SGHDN and CDR2 FVKESK. The CDR3 extends over 18 amino acids. CDR3 sequence reads: CASSQGSGTDNTRVPQYF.

This chain joins TRBV7-6 and TRBJ1-4. The CDR3 has 15 residues. Looked up from germline, CDR1 is SGHVS and CDR2 is FNYEAQ. CDR3 in amino acids: CASSPFGLTNEKLFF.

This sequence joins TRBV4-3 and TRBJ2-3. Germline values: CDR1 LGHNA, CDR2 YSLEER. This CDR3 has 14 amino acids. The CDR3 region is CASSLALGADTQYF.

V is TRBV7-2 and J is TRBJ2-7; TCRdb indicates TRBD2, and absent DNA this call remains unverified. The CDR3 is made up of 16 amino acids. Germline V gene data show CDR1 as SGHTA and CDR2 as FQGNSA. CDR3 sequence: CASSPPSGGLTYEQYF.

The chain combines TRBV9 with TRBJ2-3; TCRdb picks TRBD1, but there is no DNA to check that call. This CDR3 spans 15 amino acids. Per the germline V gene, CDR1 is SGDLS and CDR2 is YYNGEE. CDR3 amino acids: CASSEGTGFADTQYF.

The J gene is TRBJ1-5, the V gene TRBV24-1. The CDR3 has 14 amino acids. Germline assignment: CDR1 KGHDR and CDR2 SFDVKD. The CDR3 protein is CATSDLGLDQPQHF.

This sequence joins TRBV29-1 and TRBJ2-1; TCRdb reports TRBD1, a call that lacks DNA to check it against. The germline V gene has CDR1 SQVTM and CDR2 ANQGSEA. CDR3 size: 13 residues. This CDR3 is CSGTGLHYNEQFF.